These 3 T cell receptor beta chains share one sample of origin, sequenced in a study of T cells after somatic rescue of genetic block. Libraries were prepared by immunoSEQ multiplex PCR; TCRdb keeps only in-frame clonotypes and omits some of them. The table has 60,000 to 75,000 clones, 92% seen once. Source material: peripheral blood mononuclear cells (PBMCs). The receptors originated from a man aged 40-55 years.

This chain connects TRBV29-1 to TRBJ2-2, with D possibly being TRBD1 (5 bases). V was pared by 1 base and J by 7 bases, with 7 bases between. The germline V gene has CDR1 SQVTM and CDR2 ANQGSEA. The CDR3 consists of 12 residues. The CDR3 coding sequence is TGCAGCGTTGAAGGGGGCAGCGGGGAGCTGTTTTTT. Amino acids: CSVEGGSGELFF.

V and J are TRBV11-3 and TRBJ2-7; D tentatively fits TRBD1 or TRBD2 (6 bases each). The CDR3 runs 13 residues. Germline values: CDR1 SGHNT, CDR2 YENEEA. Trimming left V 5 bases short and J 4 bases short, with 12 bases between. The CDR3 DNA reads as TGTGCCAGCAGCCAAGGGGGGAGGTACGAGCAGTACTTC. This encodes CASSQGGRYEQYF.

This clone has only one observation. The chain carries TRBV9 and TRBJ2-5, with D tentatively TRBD2 (5 bases). This CDR3 is 15 amino acids long. V dropped 2 bases and J dropped 4 bases, with 15 bases sitting between them. CDR1 is SGDLS, CDR2 YYNGEE, per germline. The CDR3 reads CASSVTSLGVETQYF. The DNA for the CDR3 is TGTGCCAGCAGCGTCACCTCGCTCGGGGTAGAGACCCAGTACTTC.